Sequencing of this T cell receptor beta chain was carried out in a study of shared clonotypes between healthy human individuals (dated by TCRdb to 2020 to 2022). Study-wide context: The cohort included three men and two women between 18 and 49 years of age. Leukapheresis yielded between about 0.8 and 9.5 billion PBMCs per donor. Different laboratories and diverse techniques were used to prepare libraries and sequence TCR repertoires, to increase sequencing depth and limit assay-specific biases. Per donor, three plates each were used for CD4 naive and CD4 memory, two for CD8 naive, and one for CD8 memory. To estimate repertoire size and how much clonotypes are shared between individuals, the study performed deep sequencing of blood TCR repertoires from about five healthy adults. Overall study results and their limits: Even with the large sequencing depth, rarefaction of the sorted-subset datasets indicated that sequencing was incomplete. Pairwise subsampling indicated that sequencing depth was expected to affect the degree of clonotype sharing among donors. About 4.5% of naive CD4, 3.5% of naive CD8, around 2.3% of memory CD4, and 0.4% of memory CD8 clonotypes were shared across several donors. Larger estimated clonotype richness was generally found for naive subsets than for memory subsets. Compared with non-shared clonotypes, clonotypes shared by all four sorted-subset donors had higher generation probabilities. The genetic and exposure-history diversity represented was limited by the small number of donors. Only blood was sampled, and tissue TCR repertoires likely differ from those in blood.

CD8 naive samples were CD45RO-negative cells positively selected for CCR7, giving a CD45RA+CCR7+ population that excluded TemRA cells. Donors were healthy HIV-negative adults with no recently reported acute infections or vaccinations. Only Caucasian adults living in Nashville, Tennessee, USA were represented among the donors. Blood was collected by leukapheresis, and PBMCs were isolated by Ficoll-Histopaque density gradient centrifugation and then cryopreserved in liquid nitrogen vapor phase. Purity and quantity of every magnetically sorted T cell population were checked by analytical flow cytometry. From each sorted fraction, genomic DNA was isolated and quantified by UV absorbance on a Nanodrop 2000c. TCR CDR3 regions were amplified from genomic DNA by multiplex PCR using the deep immunoSEQ assay. For each cell subset, the extracted genomic DNA was distributed evenly across all wells of several immunoSEQ 96-well plates, and each plate served as one replicate. Each replicate PCR for sorted subsets received roughly 0.2 ug genomic DNA, equal to tens of thousands of T cell genomes. Purified libraries were measured with a Qubit 3.0 fluorometer, size-checked on a Bioanalyzer 2100, and measured again with the KAPA Library Quantification kit. Every immunoSEQ 96-well plate was sequenced on a dedicated single-read 150-cycle Illumina NextSeq 550 flow cell. Per the source publication's procedure: The immunoSEQ output contained only junctional sequences without quality scores, so filtering could not match that applied to full-length reads. Sequences were annotated with PyIR, a Python wrapper for IgBLAST v1.9, and V/J genes and CDR3 were assigned using IMGT germline references. Reads were removed for weak V/J assignments (E-value above 1e-6), missing CDR3, stop codons, out-of-frame junctions, or ambiguous translated residues. V3J clonotypes were defined by identical inferred V gene, J gene, and CDR3 amino acid sequence. The percentage overlap between two repertoires was calculated by dividing the number of shared unique clonotypes by the size of the smaller repertoire. RTK rarefaction, the Chao1 estimator, and Recon v2.1 estimates of unobserved clonotypes were used to assess repertoire richness. For all TCRbeta clonotypes obtained by the gDNA method from a few donors, generation probabilities were computed with OLGA. TCRdb obtained this table from immuneACCESS and retained in-frame rearrangements with V and J assigned. These tables miss some clones; where compared with another copy, unresolved V genes account for less than half of the shortfall, and the remainder is unexplained. The DNA gave D and trimming, while V, J and clone size come from that table. The sample table shows more than 2 million clones, and about 94% are seen once. More than 1.5% of the sample is in the top ten clones.

Of note for this clone: What antigen it recognizes has not been identified. Base quality data are lacking; no much larger clone is found one base away.

The sequenced material came from naive CD8+ T cells from PBMCs. Reading the label with the study, this specimen's cell subset or site is: CD45RA+CCR7+. The source is a man between 18 and 35 years old in good health. Some clones in this sample may be carry-over from other donors' samples.

The CDR3 sequence is CASRGLAGGSYNEQFF. The DNA reads TGTGCCAGCAGGGGACTAGCGGGAGGGTCCTACAATGAGCAGTTCTTC. The rearrangement joined TRBV28 to TRBJ2-1; 16 middle bases align to TRBD2. The CDR3 runs 16 residues from the cysteine to the phenylalanine. Here the CDR3 DNA is all that survives: 48 bases in frame from base 1. CDR1 and CDR2, looked up from the germline V gene, are MDHEN and SYDVKM. Ends trimmed: V by 6 bases, J by 1 base; bases unmatched to a gene: 0.